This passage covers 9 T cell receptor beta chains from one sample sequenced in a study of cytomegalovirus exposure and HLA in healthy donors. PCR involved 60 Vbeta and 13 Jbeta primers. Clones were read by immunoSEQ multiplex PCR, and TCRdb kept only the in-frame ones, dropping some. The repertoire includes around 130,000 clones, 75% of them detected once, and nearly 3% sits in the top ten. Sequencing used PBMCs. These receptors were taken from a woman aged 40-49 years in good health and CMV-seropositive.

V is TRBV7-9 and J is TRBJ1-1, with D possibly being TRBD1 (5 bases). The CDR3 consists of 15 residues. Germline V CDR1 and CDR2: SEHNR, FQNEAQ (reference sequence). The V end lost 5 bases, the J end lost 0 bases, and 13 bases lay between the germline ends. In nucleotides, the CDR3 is TGTGCCAGCAGCCTAATGACAGCCATGAACACTGAAGCTTTCTTT. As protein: CASSLMTAMNTEAFF. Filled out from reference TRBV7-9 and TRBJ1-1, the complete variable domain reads DTGVSQNPRHKITKRGQNVTFRCDPISEHNRLYWYRQTLGQGPEFLTYFQNEAQLEKSRLLSDRFSAERPKGSFSTLEIQRTEQGDSAMYLCASSLMTAMNTEAFFGQGTRLTVV.

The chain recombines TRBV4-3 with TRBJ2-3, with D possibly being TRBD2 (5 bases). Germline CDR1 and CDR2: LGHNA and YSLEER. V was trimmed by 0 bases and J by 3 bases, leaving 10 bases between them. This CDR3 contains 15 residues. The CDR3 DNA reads TGCGCCAGCAGCCAAGATCTGAGGGTTACAGATACGCAGTATTTT. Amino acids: CASSQDLRVTDTQYF.

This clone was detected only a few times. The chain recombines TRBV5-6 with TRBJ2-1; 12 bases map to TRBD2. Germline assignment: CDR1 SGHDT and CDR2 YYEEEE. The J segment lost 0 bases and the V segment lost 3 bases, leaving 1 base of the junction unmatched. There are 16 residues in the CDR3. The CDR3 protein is CASSSSGGDSYNEQFF. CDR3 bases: TGTGCCAGCAGCTCTAGCGGGGGGGACTCCTACAATGAGCAGTTCTTC. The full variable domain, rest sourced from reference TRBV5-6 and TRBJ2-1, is DAGVTQSPTHLIKTRGQQVTLRCSPKSGHDTVSWYQQALGQGPQFIFQYYEEEERQRGNFPDRFSGHQFPNYSSELNVNALLLGDSALYLCASSSSGGDSYNEQFFGPGTRLTVL.

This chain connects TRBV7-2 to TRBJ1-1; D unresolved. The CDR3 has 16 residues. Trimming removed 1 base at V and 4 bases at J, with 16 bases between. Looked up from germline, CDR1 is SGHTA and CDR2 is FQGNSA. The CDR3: CASSLGESWRGTEAFF. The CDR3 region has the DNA TGTGCCAGCAGCTTAGGGGAATCCTGGCGGGGCACTGAAGCTTTCTTT.

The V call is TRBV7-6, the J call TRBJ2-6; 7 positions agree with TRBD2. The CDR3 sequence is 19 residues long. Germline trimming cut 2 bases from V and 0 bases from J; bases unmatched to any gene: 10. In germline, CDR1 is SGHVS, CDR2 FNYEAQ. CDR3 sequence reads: CASSLNTGGRGSGANVLTF. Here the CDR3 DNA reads TGTGCCAGCAGCTTAAACACGGGGGGTAGGGGCTCTGGGGCCAACGTCCTGACTTTC.

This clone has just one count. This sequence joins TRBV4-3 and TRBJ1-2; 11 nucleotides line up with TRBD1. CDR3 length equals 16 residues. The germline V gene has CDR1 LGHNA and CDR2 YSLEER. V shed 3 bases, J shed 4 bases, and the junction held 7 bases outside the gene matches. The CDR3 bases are TGCGCCAGCAGCCAGGGTAGGACAGGGGGCAGCTATGGCTACACCTTC. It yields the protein CASSQGRTGGSYGYTF.

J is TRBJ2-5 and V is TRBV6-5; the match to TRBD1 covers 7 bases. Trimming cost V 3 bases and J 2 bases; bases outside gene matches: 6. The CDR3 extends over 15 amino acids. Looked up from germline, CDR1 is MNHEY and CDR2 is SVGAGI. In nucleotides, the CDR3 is TGTGCCAGCAGTTATTCCGGGACAGTACAAGAGACCCAGTACTTC. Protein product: CASSYSGTVQETQYF.

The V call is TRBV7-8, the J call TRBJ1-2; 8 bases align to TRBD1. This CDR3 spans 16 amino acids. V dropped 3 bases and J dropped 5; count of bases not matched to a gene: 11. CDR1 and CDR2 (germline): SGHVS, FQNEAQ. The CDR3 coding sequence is TGTGCCAGCAGCTTGACATTGGACAGGGCCCATTATGGCTACACCTTC. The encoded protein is CASSLTLDRAHYGYTF.

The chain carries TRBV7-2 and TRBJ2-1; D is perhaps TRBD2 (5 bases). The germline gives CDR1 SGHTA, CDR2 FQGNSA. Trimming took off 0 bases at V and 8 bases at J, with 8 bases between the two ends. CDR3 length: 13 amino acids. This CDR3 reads CASSLASGDEQFF. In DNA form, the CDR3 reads TGTGCCAGCAGCTTAGCCAGCGGCGATGAGCAGTTCTTC. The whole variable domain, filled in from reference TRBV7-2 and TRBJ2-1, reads GAGVSQSPSNKVTEKGKDVELRCDPISGHTALYWYRQSLGQGLEFLIYFQGNSAPDKSGLPSDRFSAERTGGSVSTLTIQRTQQEDSAVYLCASSLASGDEQFFGPGTRLTVL.